This T cell receptor (beta chain) comes out of a study of T-cell memory formation after mild COVID-19. Across the whole study: TCR clusters mostly belonged to single donors.

V shed 4 bases and J 2 bases; nucleotides not matched to a gene: 2. CDR3 size: 15 residues. Germline lookup yields CDR1 MGHRA and CDR2 YSYEKL. TCRdb reanalysed the 5' RACE reads using MiXCR and keeps one entry per CDR3 protein. The table lists some 50,000 distinct CDR3 sequences, about 28% of them singletons. The V and J genes are TRBV4-1 and TRBJ2-3; 11 bases fit TRBD2. The sequencing sample was made of PBMCs or a T cell subset sorted from them (not recorded which). The TCR originated in a man aged 18 to 30 who had mild COVID-19 (a few samples of this study predate the infection). Cell type and time point are not known. The CDR3 loop is CASSPLAGVTDTQYF. The CDR3 bases are TGCGCCAGCAGCCCACTAGCGGGGGTCACAGATACGCAGTATTTT.